Below are 4 T cell receptor beta chains sequenced from a single sample in a study of T cell responses to AZD1222 COVID-19 vaccine. The method was immunoSEQ multiplex PCR; TCRdb's version includes in-frame clones alone and lacks a portion of them. The sample yields approximately 110,000 clones, around 94% seen once. The input for sequencing was peripheral blood, taken on day 0 of AZD1222 vaccination. The receptors derive from an adult in good health.

This chain links TRBV6-6 with TRBJ2-7, with D perhaps TRBD1 or TRBD2 (5 bases each). CDR3 length: 14 residues. Trimming left V 6 bases short and J 3 bases short, with 15 bases between. The germline CDR1 and CDR2 sequences are MNHNY and SVGAGI (reference sequence). CDR3 loop: CASRDTGTGYEQYF. The CDR3, as DNA: TGTGCCAGCAGGGACACCGGGACGGGCTACGAGCAGTACTTC.

The chain has TRBV10-3 and TRBJ1-1; no clear D. V lost 7 bases and J 3 bases, leaving 12 bases between the germline ends. The CDR3 runs 13 residues. Germline loops: CDR1 ENHRY, CDR2 SYGVKD. CDR3 DNA sequence: TGTGCCATCAAGGGAGGGTTGGACACTGAAGCTTTCTTT. It specifies CAIKGGLDTEAFF.

This chain connects TRBV5-1 to TRBJ1-1; the D gene is possibly TRBD1 (6 bases). V shed 6 bases and J shed 1 base, with 10 bases lying between them. This CDR3 comprises 13 residues. Germline V lookup: CDR1 SGHRS, CDR2 YFSETQ. This CDR3 reads CASIGQTNTEAFF. CDR3 DNA: TGCGCCAGCATTGGACAGACGAACACTGAAGCTTTCTTT.

CDR3 sequence reads: CASSPRLAGGLYYEQYF. DNA of the CDR3: TGTGCCAGCTCACCAAGACTAGCGGGAGGGCTCTACTACGAGCAGTACTTC. The gene calls are TRBV18 and TRBJ2-7, with 14 nucleotides matching TRBD2. V was clipped by 2 bases and J by 3 bases; unmatched bases: 6. This CDR3 has 17 amino acids. CDR1 is KGHSH, CDR2 LQKENI, per germline.